This paragraph reports one T cell receptor beta chain. Original analysis: Estimation of nucleated cell counts was performed using reference gene primer amplification. TCRdb's table, derived via immunoSEQ multiplex PCR, lists solely in-frame clones and lacks some. V and J calls and clone size are those listed in that table; D and trimming were worked out from the DNA. This sample has roughly 260,000 clones, with around four fifths found just once. These data belong to a study of blood T cell repertoires in COVID-19. Study summary: Sources were T cells, B-cell-depleted T cells, or PBMCs; the material itself was cDNA or gDNA.

This CDR3 region has 14 residues. CDR1 and CDR2 (germline): LNHDA, SQIVND (reference sequence). V was pared by 7 bases and J by 5 bases, with 7 bases of the junction left unmatched. The source is a woman in her seventies with acute or convalescent COVID-19. Sample: peripheral blood. The chain couples TRBV19 to TRBJ1-4; 7 positions match TRBD1. CDR3 residues: CASNFGQANEKLFF. The CDR3, as DNA: TGTGCCAGTAACTTCGGACAGGCGAATGAAAAACTGTTTTTT.